What follows describes a single T cell receptor beta chain. The entry originates in a study of glioma-infiltrating T cells after dendritic cell vaccination. Measured with immunoSEQ multiplex PCR; TCRdb has only the in-frame clones, and not every one. The sample includes tens of thousands of clones, roughly 91% of them seen just once. Germline lookup yields CDR1 MNHNY and CDR2 SVGAGI (reference sequence). Trimming cost V 6 bases and J 4 bases; bases outside gene matches: 7. The CDR3 loop spans 14 amino acids. Regarding time point: after dendritic cell vaccination, including at tumor progression/relapse. Isocitrate dehydrogenase mutation was absent in all glioblastoma patients. PBMC were collected before vaccination, two weeks after the third vaccination, and at progression.

This receptor was identified in a human donor with glioblastoma. The chain uses TRBV6-6 and TRBJ2-7; TRBD1 matches 9 bases. Sequenced material: blood, taken after dendritic cell vaccination. The DNA for the CDR3 is TGTGCCAGCAGGGGGGACAGGGCAGAATACGAGCAGTACTTC. Its protein is CASRGDRAEYEQYF.